The subject of this entry is one TCR beta chain. Its matching antigen is unknown. This sample stems from a study of shared clonotypes between healthy human individuals. Terminally differentiated effector memory CD45RA+ cells were excluded from the naive CD8 cells, which were CD45RO-negative and positively selected for CCR7. Healthy HIV-negative adults with no recent acute infections or vaccinations were recruited as donors. Study-level points and caveats: The authors sampled blood alone, and tissue repertoires likely differ.

TCRdb's copy holds only in-frame clones and misses some; the assay was immunoSEQ multiplex PCR. The table records about 2 million clones, roughly 95% of them present only once. With 1 base removed from V and 3 bases from J, the gap between germline ends came to 10 bases. Looked up from germline, CDR1 is SEHNR and CDR2 is FQNEAQ (reference sequence). CDR3 length: 15 amino acids. The clonotype was recovered from a man younger than 30 in good health. The rearrangement uses TRBV7-9 and TRBJ1-5; no clear D. Sequencing was done on a sample of naive CD8+ T cells sorted from blood. The CDR3 spells CASSLGWADNQPQHF. The CDR3 bases are TGTGCCAGCAGCTTAGGATGGGCCGACAATCAGCCCCAGCATTTT.